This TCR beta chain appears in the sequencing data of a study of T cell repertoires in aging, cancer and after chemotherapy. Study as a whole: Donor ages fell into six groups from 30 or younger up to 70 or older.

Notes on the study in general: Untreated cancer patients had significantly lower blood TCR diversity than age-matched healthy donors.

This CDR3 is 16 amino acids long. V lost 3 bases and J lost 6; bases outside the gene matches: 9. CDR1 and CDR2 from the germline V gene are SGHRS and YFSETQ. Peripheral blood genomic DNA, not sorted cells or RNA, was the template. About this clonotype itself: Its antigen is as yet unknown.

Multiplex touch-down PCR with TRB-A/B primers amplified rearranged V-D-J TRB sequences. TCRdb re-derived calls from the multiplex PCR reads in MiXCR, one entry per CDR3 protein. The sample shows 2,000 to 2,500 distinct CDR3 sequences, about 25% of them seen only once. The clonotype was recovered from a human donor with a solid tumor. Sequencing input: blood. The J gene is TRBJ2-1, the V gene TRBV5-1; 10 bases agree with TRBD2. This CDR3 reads CASSWYGAGGSNEQFF. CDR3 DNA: TGCGCCAGCAGCTGGTACGGAGCGGGAGGGAGCAATGAGCAGTTCTTC.